Below, 23 T cell receptor beta chains from the same sample are listed, as sequenced in a study of a mutant IDH1 vaccine in newly diagnosed glioma. Time point of the sample: week 5, during vaccination. One vaccine dose held 300 ug of mutant IDH1 20-mer peptide and came with topical imiquimod. These TCRs' antigens remain unknown. Data came from immunoSEQ multiplex PCR; TCRdb stores just in-frame clones and leaves some out. Here the sample spans some 25,000 clones, 65% to 80% being singletons. The sequencing used PBMCs, collected from a glioma patient whose treatment included an IDH1 peptide vaccine. The receptors derive from a man between 35 and 55 years old with glioma.

The CDR3 sequence: CASSSDLDEQFF. The CDR3, as DNA: TGTGCCAGCAGCTCGGACTTAGATGAGCAGTTCTTC. V gene TRBV11-3 combines with J gene TRBJ2-1; the D gene is possibly TRBD2 (5 bases). The CDR3 loop spans 12 amino acids. Trimming left V 4 bases short and J 8 bases short, with 9 bases between. CDR1 is SGHNT, CDR2 YENEEA, per germline.

V is TRBV6-1 and J is TRBJ1-2; 10 bases line up with TRBD1. The CDR3 spans 14 residues. Trimming took 3 bases from V and 7 from J; bases not matched to a gene: 5. The germline V gene has CDR1 MNHNS and CDR2 SASEGT. The CDR3 DNA sequence: TGTGCCAGCAGTGACGACAGGGGGCTGAGTGGCTACACCTTC. Its protein is CASSDDRGLSGYTF.

The chain joins TRBV11-3 to TRBJ1-2; TRBD1 matches 10 bases. CDR1 is SGHNT and CDR2 is YENEEA in the germline V gene. The CDR3 loop spans 18 amino acids. With 5 bases clipped from V and 4 bases from J, the junction kept 16 bases outside the gene matches. The CDR3 region is CASSPGTGATFESYGYTF. CDR3 bases: TGTGCCAGCAGCCCCGGGACAGGGGCGACATTTGAAAGCTATGGCTACACCTTC.

V usage is TRBV2 and J usage is TRBJ2-5; the D gene is possibly TRBD1 (6 bases). Trimming cost V 6 bases and J 3 bases, with 14 bases left between them. This CDR3 is 14 amino acids long. Per the germline V gene, CDR1 is SNHLY and CDR2 is FYNNEI. The CDR3 loop reads CASRGGRMEETQYF. In DNA form, the CDR3 reads TGTGCCAGCAGAGGGGGACGGATGGAAGAGACCCAGTACTTC.

The V gene is TRBV27, the J gene TRBJ2-1; 10 nucleotides agree with TRBD1. This CDR3 has 14 amino acids. Germline CDR1 MNHEY, CDR2 SMNVEV (reference sequence). The trim removed 3 bases at V and 16 bases at J, leaving 12 bases unmatched. CDR3 in amino acids: CASSFRGTGEFFFF. CDR3 nucleotides: TGTGCCAGCAGTTTCCGGGGGACAGGGGAATTTTTTTTCTTC.

This clone was found a few times. The gene calls are TRBV14 and TRBJ2-1; D unresolved. The ends were cut back, 4 bases at V and 10 bases at J, with 14 bases in the middle. The germline CDR1 and CDR2 sequences are SGHDN and FVKESK. The CDR3 loop spans 13 amino acids. The DNA for the CDR3 is TGTGCCAGCAGCCTGCAGGCGTCAGGAGAGCAGTTCTTC. Its protein product is CASSLQASGEQFF.

The rearrangement links TRBV5-6 to TRBJ2-1; 10 bases are a match to TRBD2. Germline CDR1 SGHDT, CDR2 YYEEEE. This CDR3 contains 13 residues. Germline trimming cut 0 bases from V and 9 bases from J; bases unmatched to any gene: 0. The CDR3 reads CASSLGLAGEQFF. DNA of the CDR3: TGTGCCAGCAGCTTGGGACTAGCGGGTGAGCAGTTCTTC.

The genes are TRBV5-6 and TRBJ1-1, with TRBD1 as a possible D gene (6 bases). Trimming took 0 bases from V and 10 from J, leaving 13 bases between them. The CDR3 is 13 residues long. Germline V gene lookup returns CDR1 SGHDT and CDR2 YYEEEE. CDR3 loop: CASSLGEGGRAFF. The CDR3 coding sequence is TGTGCCAGCAGCTTGGGGGAAGGGGGAAGAGCTTTCTTT.

This clone was observed a handful of times. This chain connects TRBV7-2 to TRBJ1-2, with D possibly being TRBD1 (6 bases). The CDR3 is 16 amino acids. V lost 4 bases, J lost 1 base, and 16 bases lay in between. Looked up from germline, CDR1 is SGHTA and CDR2 is FQGNSA. CDR3 sequence: CASSSGSQGFNYGYTF. The CDR3 DNA is TGTGCCAGCAGCTCCGGCTCTCAGGGGTTTAACTATGGCTACACCTTC.

J is TRBJ1-2 and V is TRBV6-5; D gene unclear. The CDR3 is 14 residues long. The germline V gene encodes CDR1 MNHEY and CDR2 SVGAGI. V lost 3 bases and J lost 2, with 10 bases in between. The CDR3 protein is CASSYGSLNYGYTF. CDR3 coding DNA: TGTGCCAGCAGTTATGGTAGCTTGAACTATGGCTACACCTTC.

CDR3 in amino acids: CASSLAPGLTTDRTDTQYF. The CDR3 region has the DNA TGTGCCAGCAGCTTAGCCCCGGGACTTACTACCGATCGCACAGATACGCAGTATTTT. V and J are TRBV7-9 and TRBJ2-3, with TRBD2 as a possible D gene (6 bases). V dropped 0 bases and J dropped 1 base, with 20 bases sitting between them. The germline V gene encodes CDR1 SEHNR and CDR2 FQNEAQ (reference sequence). CDR3 length: 19 amino acids.

The chain uses TRBV30 and TRBJ1-6, with 7 bases lining up with TRBD1. Germline-derived CDR1 and CDR2 are GTSNPN and SVGIG (reference sequence). Unmatched junction bases numbered 19, after V lost 3 bases and J lost 14 bases. This CDR3 region has 16 residues. The CDR3: CAWRYRGPEIGWALHF. CDR3 bases: TGTGCCTGGAGGTACAGGGGCCCGGAAATTGGTTGGGCCCTCCACTTT.

The chain recombines TRBV18 with TRBJ2-4; 9 bases are shared with TRBD1. Losses at the gene ends were 3 bases for V and 7 bases for J; bases not matched to a gene: 7. CDR3 size: 15 residues. Germline lookup yields CDR1 KGHSH and CDR2 LQKENI. This CDR3 reads CASSPNRDRENIQYF. The CDR3 DNA reads TGTGCCAGCTCACCTAACCGGGACAGGGAGAACATTCAGTACTTC. Complete variable domain (other parts from reference TRBV18 and TRBJ2-4): NAGVMQNPRHLVRRRGQEARLRCSPMKGHSHVYWYRQLPEEGLKFMVYLQKENIIDESGMPKERFSAEFPKEGPSILRIQQVVRGDSAAYFCASSPNRDRENIQYFGAGTRLSVL.

V usage is TRBV6-6 and J usage is TRBJ1-1; D not certain. V was cut by 2 bases and J by 0 bases, with 4 bases left in between. CDR3 length equals 13 residues. Looked up from germline, CDR1 is MNHNY and CDR2 is SVGAGI (reference sequence). The DNA of the CDR3 is TGTGCCAGCAGTTACGCTATGAACACTGAAGCTTTCTTT. Residues: CASSYAMNTEAFF.

The chain couples TRBV10-2 to TRBJ2-4, with a tentative D call TRBD1 (5 bases). The CDR3 sequence is 15 residues long. From germline, CDR1 is WSHSY and CDR2 SAAADI. Trimming stripped 2 bases from V and 2 bases from J, with 10 bases between. DNA for the CDR3: TGCGCCAGCAGTGAGGACAGACGATCCAAAAACATTCAGTACTTC. Translated: CASSEDRRSKNIQYF.

The rearrangement uses TRBV28 and TRBJ2-7; D remains unclear. Germline-derived CDR1 and CDR2 are MDHEN and SYDVKM. V lost 2 bases to trimming and J lost 6 bases, with 17 bases between them. The CDR3 is made up of 15 amino acids. For the CDR3, the DNA is TGTGCCAGCAGTTTAGGCCCCCCAAAGAGTGGCGAGCAGTACGTC. Translated, it gives CASSLGPPKSGEQYV.

This clone appeared once. The rearrangement joins TRBV5-1 to TRBJ2-5; 9 nucleotides line up with TRBD1. The CDR3 consists of 14 residues. V was pared by 4 bases and J by 5 bases, with 6 bases of the junction left unmatched. Germline V gives CDR1 SGHRS, CDR2 YFSETQ. This CDR3 is CASSTGQGRETQYF. The CDR3 nucleotides are TGCGCCAGCAGCACAGGACAGGGGCGGGAGACCCAGTACTTC. The full variable domain, with the rest looked up from reference TRBV5-1 and TRBJ2-5, is KAGVTQTPRYLIKTRGQQVTLSCSPISGHRSVSWYQQTPGQGLQFLFEYFSETQRNKGNFPGRFSGRQFSNSRSEMNVSTLELGDSALYLCASSTGQGRETQYFGPGTRLLVL.

There are a few counts of this clone. V usage is TRBV7-7 and J usage is TRBJ1-1, with D unclear. This CDR3 is built from 13 residues. Germline V CDR1 and CDR2: SSHAT, FNYEAQ (reference sequence). V was trimmed by 4 bases and J by 0 bases, leaving 6 bases between them. For the CDR3, the DNA is TGTGCCAGCAGCTGGCGTCTGAACACTGAAGCTTTCTTT. Translation: CASSWRLNTEAFF.

This chain links TRBV4-1 with TRBJ1-1; D is undetermined. The germline gives CDR1 MGHRA, CDR2 YSYEKL. The CDR3 length is 13 residues. Trimming removed 5 bases from V and 4 bases from J, with 11 bases in between. Here the CDR3 DNA reads TGCGCCAGCAGCAACCCAAGCGGCACTGAAGCTTTCTTT. This translates into CASSNPSGTEAFF.

The chain couples TRBV15 to TRBJ1-1; 8 bases are shared with TRBD1. The trim removed 3 bases at V and 6 bases at J, leaving 3 bases unmatched. Germline CDR1 LNHNV, CDR2 YYDKDF (reference sequence). This CDR3 spans 13 amino acids. This chain's CDR3 is CATSRQGAAEAFF. CDR3 nucleotide sequence: TGTGCCACCAGCAGGCAGGGGGCCGCTGAAGCTTTCTTT.

The DNA for the CDR3 is TGTGCCAGCAGTCACCTTGGGCTGAATCAGCCCCAGCATTTT. It codes for CASSHLGLNQPQHF. V usage is TRBV27 and J usage is TRBJ1-5, with D uncertain. This CDR3 contains 14 residues. Germline V gives CDR1 MNHEY, CDR2 SMNVEV (reference sequence). Trimming left V 5 bases short and J 4 bases short, with 12 bases between.

The chain is built from TRBV2 and TRBJ2-3; 10 bases match TRBD2. This CDR3 is 17 amino acids long. V was clipped by 7 bases and J by 6 bases; unmatched bases: 16. Germline CDR1 and CDR2: SNHLY and FYNNEI. Written as DNA, the CDR3 is TGTGCCAGCAAGCCTAGCGGGGGCGCAGGGAGGCCGGATACGCAGTATTTT. Protein product: CASKPSGGAGRPDTQYF.

V gene TRBV7-2 combines with J gene TRBJ2-3, with D tentatively TRBD2 (6 bases). Deletions cut 3 bases from V and 4 bases from J, with 14 bases between. The CDR3 runs to 15 residues. The germline CDR1 and CDR2 sequences are SGHTA and FQGNSA. The CDR3 loop is CASSLVVTSSDTQYF. Here the CDR3 DNA reads TGTGCCAGCAGCTTGGTAGTTACTAGCTCAGATACGCAGTATTTT.